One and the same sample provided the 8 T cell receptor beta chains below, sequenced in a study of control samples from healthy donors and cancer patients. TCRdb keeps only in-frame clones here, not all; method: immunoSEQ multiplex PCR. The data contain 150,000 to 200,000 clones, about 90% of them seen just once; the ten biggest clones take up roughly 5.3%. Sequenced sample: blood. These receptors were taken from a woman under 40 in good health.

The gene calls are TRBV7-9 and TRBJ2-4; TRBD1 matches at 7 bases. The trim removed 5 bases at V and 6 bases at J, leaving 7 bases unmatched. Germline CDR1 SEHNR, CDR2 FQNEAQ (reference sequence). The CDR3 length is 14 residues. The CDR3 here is CASSPLRDRNIQYF. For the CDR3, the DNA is TGTGCCAGCAGCCCCCTCCGGGACAGAAACATTCAGTACTTC.

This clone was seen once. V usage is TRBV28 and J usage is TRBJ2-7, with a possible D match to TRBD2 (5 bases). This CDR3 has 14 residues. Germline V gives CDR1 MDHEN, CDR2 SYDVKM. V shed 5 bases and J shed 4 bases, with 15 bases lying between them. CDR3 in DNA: TGTGCCAGCAGTGTAATCGGGGTCGGGTACGAGCAGTACTTC. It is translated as CASSVIGVGYEQYF. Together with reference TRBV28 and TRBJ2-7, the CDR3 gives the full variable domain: DVKVTQSSRYLVKRTGEKVFLECVQDMDHENMFWYRQDPGLGLRLIYFSYDVKMKEKGDIPEGYSVSREKKERFSLILESASTNQTSMYLCASSVIGVGYEQYFGPGTRLTVT.

CDR3 residues: CASSPGTQQETQYF. Here the CDR3 DNA reads TGCGCCAGCAGCCCCGGGACCCAGCAAGAGACCCAGTACTTC. V gene TRBV5-1 combines with J gene TRBJ2-5, with D perhaps TRBD1 or TRBD2 (5 bases each). Between the trimmed V and J ends, which lost 4 bases and 2 bases, there was a span of 12 bases. Germline values: CDR1 SGHRS, CDR2 YFSETQ. The CDR3 contains 14 residues.

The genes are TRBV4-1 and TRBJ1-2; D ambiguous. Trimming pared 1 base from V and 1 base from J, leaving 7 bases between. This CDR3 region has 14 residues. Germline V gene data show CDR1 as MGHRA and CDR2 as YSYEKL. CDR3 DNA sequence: TGCGCCAGCAGCCAAGTGCGTATTAACTATGGCTACACCTTC. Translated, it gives CASSQVRINYGYTF.

The CDR3 protein is CASSLVSSGSNEQFF. The CDR3, as DNA: TGTGCCAGCAGCTTGGTCTCTAGCGGGAGCAATGAGCAGTTCTTC. The J gene is TRBJ2-1, the V gene TRBV5-4; 10 nucleotides agree with TRBD2. Germline trimming cut 0 bases from V and 6 bases from J; bases unmatched to any gene: 3. The CDR3 spans 15 residues. The germline V gene has CDR1 SGHNT and CDR2 YYREEE (reference sequence).

Here the CDR3 reads CASSSDITEQYF. As DNA, the CDR3 is TGCGCCAGCAGCTCCGACATCACTGAGCAGTACTTC. This sequence joins TRBV5-1 and TRBJ2-7, with D unresolved. Germline lookup yields CDR1 SGHRS and CDR2 YFSETQ. With 3 bases removed from V and 7 bases from J, the gap between germline ends came to 11 bases. This CDR3 contains 12 residues.

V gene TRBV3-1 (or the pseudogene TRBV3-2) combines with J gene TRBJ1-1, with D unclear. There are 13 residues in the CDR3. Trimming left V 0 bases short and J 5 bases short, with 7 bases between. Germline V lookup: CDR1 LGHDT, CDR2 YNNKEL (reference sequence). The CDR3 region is CASSQDRSTEAFF. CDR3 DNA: TGTGCCAGCAGCCAAGATAGATCGACTGAAGCTTTCTTT.

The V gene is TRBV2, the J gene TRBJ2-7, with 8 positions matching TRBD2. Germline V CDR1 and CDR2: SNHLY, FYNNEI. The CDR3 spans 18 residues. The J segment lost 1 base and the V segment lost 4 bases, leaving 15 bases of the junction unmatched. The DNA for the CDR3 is TGTGCCAGCAGTGTCTCTACCCGGGGGGGACTAGGGTCCTACGAGCAGTACTTC. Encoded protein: CASSVSTRGGLGSYEQYF.